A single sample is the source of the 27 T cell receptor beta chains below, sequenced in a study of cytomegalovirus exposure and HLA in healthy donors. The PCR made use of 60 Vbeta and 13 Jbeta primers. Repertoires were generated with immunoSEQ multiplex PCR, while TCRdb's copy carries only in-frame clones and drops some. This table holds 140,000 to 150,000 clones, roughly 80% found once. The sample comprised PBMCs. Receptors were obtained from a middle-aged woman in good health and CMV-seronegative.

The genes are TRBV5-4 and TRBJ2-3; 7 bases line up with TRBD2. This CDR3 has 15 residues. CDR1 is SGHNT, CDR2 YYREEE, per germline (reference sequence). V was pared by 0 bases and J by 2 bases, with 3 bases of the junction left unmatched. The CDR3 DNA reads TGTGCCAGCAGCTTGGCCGGGAGGCCCACAGATACGCAGTATTTT. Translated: CASSLAGRPTDTQYF. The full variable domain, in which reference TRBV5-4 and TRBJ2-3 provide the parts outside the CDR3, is ETGVTQSPTHLIKTRGQQVTLRCSSQSGHNTVSWYQQALGQGPQFIFQYYREEENGRGNFPPRFSGLQFPNYSSELNVNALELDDSALYLCASSLAGRPTDTQYFGPGTRLTVL.

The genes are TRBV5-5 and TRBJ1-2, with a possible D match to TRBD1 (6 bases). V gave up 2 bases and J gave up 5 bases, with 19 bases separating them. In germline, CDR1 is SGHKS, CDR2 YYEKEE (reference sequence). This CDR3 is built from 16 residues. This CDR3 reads CASSFIQGPLGYGYTF. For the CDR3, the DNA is TGTGCCAGCAGCTTCATACAGGGACCCTTAGGGTATGGCTACACCTTC.

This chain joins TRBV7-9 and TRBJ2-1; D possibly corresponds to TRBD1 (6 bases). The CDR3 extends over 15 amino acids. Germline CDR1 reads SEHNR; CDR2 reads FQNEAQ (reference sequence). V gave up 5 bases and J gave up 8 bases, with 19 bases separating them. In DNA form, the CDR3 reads TGTGCCAGCAGCCGCCTCCAGGGGAATTTCTATGAGCAGTTCTTC. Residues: CASSRLQGNFYEQFF. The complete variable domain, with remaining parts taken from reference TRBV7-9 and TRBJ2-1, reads DTGVSQNPRHKITKRGQNVTFRCDPISEHNRLYWYRQTLGQGPEFLTYFQNEAQLEKSRLLSDRFSAERPKGSFSTLEIQRTEQGDSAMYLCASSRLQGNFYEQFFGPGTRLTVL.

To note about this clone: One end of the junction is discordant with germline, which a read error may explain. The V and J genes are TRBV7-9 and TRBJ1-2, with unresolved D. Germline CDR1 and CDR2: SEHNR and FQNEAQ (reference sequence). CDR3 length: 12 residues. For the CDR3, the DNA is TGTTCCAGCAGCTCAGAGGGAAGTGGCTACACCTTC. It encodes CSSSSEGSGYTF.

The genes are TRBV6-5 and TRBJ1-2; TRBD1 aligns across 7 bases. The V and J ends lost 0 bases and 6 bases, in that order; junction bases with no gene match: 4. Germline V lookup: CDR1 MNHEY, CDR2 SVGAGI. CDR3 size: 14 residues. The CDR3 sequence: CASSYSGTDNGYTF. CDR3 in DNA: TGTGCCAGCAGTTACTCCGGGACAGACAATGGCTACACCTTC.

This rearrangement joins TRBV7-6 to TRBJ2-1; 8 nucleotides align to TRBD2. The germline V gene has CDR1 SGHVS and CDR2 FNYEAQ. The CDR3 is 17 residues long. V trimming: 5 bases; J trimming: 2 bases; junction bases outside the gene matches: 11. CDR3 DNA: TGTGCCAGCAGCCCTCCGCCCAGCGGGGGCCCCTACAATGAGCAGTTCTTC. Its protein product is CASSPPPSGGPYNEQFF.

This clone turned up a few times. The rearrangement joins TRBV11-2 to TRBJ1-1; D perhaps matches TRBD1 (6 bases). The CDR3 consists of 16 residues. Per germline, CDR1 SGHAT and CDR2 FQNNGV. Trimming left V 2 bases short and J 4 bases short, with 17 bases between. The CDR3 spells CASSLYMRGGSTEAFF. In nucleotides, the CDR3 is TGTGCCAGCAGCTTATATATGAGGGGGGGGAGCACTGAAGCTTTCTTT.

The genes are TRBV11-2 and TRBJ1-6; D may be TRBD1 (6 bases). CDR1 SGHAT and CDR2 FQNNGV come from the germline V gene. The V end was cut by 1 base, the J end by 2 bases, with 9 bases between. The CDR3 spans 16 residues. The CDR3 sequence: CASSLGGRAYNSPLHF. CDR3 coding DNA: TGTGCCAGCAGCTTAGGGGGGCGGGCCTATAATTCACCCCTCCACTTT.

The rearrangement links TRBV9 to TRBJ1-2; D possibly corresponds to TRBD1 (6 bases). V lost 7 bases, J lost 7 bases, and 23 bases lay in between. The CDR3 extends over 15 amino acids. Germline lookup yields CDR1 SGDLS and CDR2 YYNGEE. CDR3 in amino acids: CASSPDGTPGGGYTF. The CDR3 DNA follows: TGTGCCAGCTCCCCGGACGGGACACCTGGGGGTGGCTACACCTTC.

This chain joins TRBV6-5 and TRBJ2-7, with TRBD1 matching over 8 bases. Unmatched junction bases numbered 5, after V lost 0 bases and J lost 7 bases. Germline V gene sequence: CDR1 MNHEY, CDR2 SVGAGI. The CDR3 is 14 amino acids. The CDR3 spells CASSYSQGAGEQYF. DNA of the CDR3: TGTGCCAGCAGTTACTCCCAGGGGGCAGGGGAGCAGTACTTC.

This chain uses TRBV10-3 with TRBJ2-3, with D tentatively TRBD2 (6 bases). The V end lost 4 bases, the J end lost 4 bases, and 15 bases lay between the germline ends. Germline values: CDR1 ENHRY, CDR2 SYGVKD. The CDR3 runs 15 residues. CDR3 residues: CAISASGGDPDTQYF. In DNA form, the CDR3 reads TGTGCCATCAGTGCCTCCGGCGGGGACCCAGATACGCAGTATTTT.

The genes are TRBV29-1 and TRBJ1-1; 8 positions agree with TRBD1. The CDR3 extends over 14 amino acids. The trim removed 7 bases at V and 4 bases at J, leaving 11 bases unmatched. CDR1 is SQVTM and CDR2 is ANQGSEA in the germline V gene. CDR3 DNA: TGCAGCGCCCCACGGACAGGGTGGTCCACTGAAGCTTTCTTT. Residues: CSAPRTGWSTEAFF. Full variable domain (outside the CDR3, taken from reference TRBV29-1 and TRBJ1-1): SAVISQKPSRDICQRGTSLTIQCQVDSQVTMMFWYRQQPGQSLTLIATANQGSEATYESGFVIDKFPISRPNLTFSTLTVSNMSPEDSSIYLCSAPRTGWSTEAFFGQGTRLTVV.

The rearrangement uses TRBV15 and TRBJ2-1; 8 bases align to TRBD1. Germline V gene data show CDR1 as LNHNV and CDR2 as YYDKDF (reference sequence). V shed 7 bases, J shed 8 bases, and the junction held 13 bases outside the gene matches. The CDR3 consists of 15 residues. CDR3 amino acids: CATTSRGQGVHEQFF. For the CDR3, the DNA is TGTGCCACCACCTCAAGAGGACAGGGTGTACATGAGCAGTTCTTC. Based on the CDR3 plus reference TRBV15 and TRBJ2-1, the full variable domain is DAMVIQNPRYQVTQFGKPVTLSCSQTLNHNVMYWYQQKSSQAPKLLFHYYDKDFNNEADTPDNFQSRRPNTSFCFLDIRSPGLGDTAMYLCATTSRGQGVHEQFFGPGTRLTVL.

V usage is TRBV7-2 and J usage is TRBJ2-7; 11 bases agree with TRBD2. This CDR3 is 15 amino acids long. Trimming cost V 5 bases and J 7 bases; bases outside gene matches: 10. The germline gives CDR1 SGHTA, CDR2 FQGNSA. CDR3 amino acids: CASSALAGGPGEQYF. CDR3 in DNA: TGTGCCAGCAGCGCCTTAGCGGGAGGGCCGGGTGAGCAGTACTTC.

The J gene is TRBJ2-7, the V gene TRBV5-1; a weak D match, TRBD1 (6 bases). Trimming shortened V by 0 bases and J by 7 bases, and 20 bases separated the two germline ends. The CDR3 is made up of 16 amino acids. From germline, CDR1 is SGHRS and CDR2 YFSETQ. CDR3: CASSLEGQSQPGEQYF. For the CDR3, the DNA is TGCGCCAGCAGCTTGGAAGGACAGTCCCAACCGGGGGAGCAGTACTTC. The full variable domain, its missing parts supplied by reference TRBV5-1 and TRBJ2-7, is KAGVTQTPRYLIKTRGQQVTLSCSPISGHRSVSWYQQTPGQGLQFLFEYFSETQRNKGNFPGRFSGRQFSNSRSEMNVSTLELGDSALYLCASSLEGQSQPGEQYFGPGTRLTVT.

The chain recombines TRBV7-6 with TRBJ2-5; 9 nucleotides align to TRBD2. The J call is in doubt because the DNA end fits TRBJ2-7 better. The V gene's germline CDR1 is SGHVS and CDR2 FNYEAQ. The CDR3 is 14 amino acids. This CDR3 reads CASTWTSESYEQYF. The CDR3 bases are TGTGCCAGCACGTGGACTAGCGAGTCCTACGAGCAGTACTTC.

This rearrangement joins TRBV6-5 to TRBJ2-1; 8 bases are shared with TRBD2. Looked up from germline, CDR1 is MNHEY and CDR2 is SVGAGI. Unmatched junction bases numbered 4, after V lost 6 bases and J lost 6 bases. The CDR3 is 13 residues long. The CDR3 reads CASSFGGVNEQFF. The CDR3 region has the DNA TGTGCCAGCAGCTTCGGGGGGGTCAATGAGCAGTTCTTC.

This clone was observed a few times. The CDR3 DNA reads TGCGCCAGCAGCCATCCCGGACAGTATGGCTACACCTTC. This sequence encodes CASSHPGQYGYTF. This chain joins TRBV4-1 and TRBJ1-2; perhaps TRBD1 as D (6 bases). Trimming cost V 3 bases and J 5 bases, with 10 bases left between them. The CDR3 has 13 residues. The V gene's germline CDR1 is MGHRA and CDR2 YSYEKL.

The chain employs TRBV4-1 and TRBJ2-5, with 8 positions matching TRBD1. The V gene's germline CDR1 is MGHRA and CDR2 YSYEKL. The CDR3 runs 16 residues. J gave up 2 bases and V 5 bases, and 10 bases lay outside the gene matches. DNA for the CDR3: TGCGCCAGCAGCGCAGGACAGGGTCTGCCTCAAGAGACCCAGTACTTC. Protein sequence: CASSAGQGLPQETQYF.

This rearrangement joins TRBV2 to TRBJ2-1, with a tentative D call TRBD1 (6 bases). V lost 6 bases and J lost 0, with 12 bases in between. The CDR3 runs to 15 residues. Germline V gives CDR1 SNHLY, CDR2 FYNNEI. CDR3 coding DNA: TGTGCCAGCAGGATGGACAGCGGCTCCTACAATGAGCAGTTCTTC. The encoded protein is CASRMDSGSYNEQFF. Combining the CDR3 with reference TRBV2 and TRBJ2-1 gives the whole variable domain EPEVTQTPSHQVTQMGQEVILRCVPISNHLYFYWYRQILGQKVEFLVSFYNNEISEKSEIFDDQFSVERPDGSNFTLKIRSTKLEDSAMYFCASRMDSGSYNEQFFGPGTRLTVL.

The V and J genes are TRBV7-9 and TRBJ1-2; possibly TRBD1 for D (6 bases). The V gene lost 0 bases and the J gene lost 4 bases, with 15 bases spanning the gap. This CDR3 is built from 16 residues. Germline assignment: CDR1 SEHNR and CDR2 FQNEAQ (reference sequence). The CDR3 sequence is CASSLAQGQLAYGYTF. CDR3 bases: TGTGCCAGCAGCTTAGCCCAGGGGCAATTGGCCTATGGCTACACCTTC.

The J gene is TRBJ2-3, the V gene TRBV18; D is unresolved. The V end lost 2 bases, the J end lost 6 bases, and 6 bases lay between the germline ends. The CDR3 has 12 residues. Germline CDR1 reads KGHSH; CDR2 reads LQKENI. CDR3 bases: TGTGCCAGCTCACCAATCGAGGATACGCAGTATTTT. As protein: CASSPIEDTQYF. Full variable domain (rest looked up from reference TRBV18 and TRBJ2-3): NAGVMQNPRHLVRRRGQEARLRCSPMKGHSHVYWYRQLPEEGLKFMVYLQKENIIDESGMPKERFSAEFPKEGPSILRIQQVVRGDSAAYFCASSPIEDTQYFGPGTRLTVL.

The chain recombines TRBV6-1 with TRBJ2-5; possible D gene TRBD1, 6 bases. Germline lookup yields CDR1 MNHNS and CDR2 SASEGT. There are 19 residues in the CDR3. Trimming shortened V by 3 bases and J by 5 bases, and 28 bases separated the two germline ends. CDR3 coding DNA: TGTGCCAGCAGTGATAAGTTGGGAACCGGGACCTCGAGGGGGGAGACCCAGTACTTC. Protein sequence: CASSDKLGTGTSRGETQYF.

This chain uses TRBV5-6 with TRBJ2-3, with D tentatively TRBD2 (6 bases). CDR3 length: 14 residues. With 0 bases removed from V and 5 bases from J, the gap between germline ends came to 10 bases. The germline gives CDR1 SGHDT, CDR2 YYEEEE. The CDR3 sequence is CASSLGLVRDTQYF. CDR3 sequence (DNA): TGTGCCAGCAGCTTGGGACTAGTGAGAGATACGCAGTATTTT.

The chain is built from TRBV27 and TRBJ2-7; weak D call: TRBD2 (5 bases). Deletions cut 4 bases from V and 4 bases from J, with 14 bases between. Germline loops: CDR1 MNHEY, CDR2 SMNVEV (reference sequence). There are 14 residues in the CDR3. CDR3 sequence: CASSSGMVSYEQYF. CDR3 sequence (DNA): TGTGCCAGCAGTTCCGGGATGGTGTCATACGAGCAGTACTTC.

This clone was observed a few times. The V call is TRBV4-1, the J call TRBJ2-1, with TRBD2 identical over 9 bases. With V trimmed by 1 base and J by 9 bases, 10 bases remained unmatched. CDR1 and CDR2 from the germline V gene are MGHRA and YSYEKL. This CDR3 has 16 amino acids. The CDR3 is CASSQGLAGHDGEQFF. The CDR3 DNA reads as TGCGCCAGCAGCCAAGGTCTAGCGGGACACGATGGTGAGCAGTTCTTC.

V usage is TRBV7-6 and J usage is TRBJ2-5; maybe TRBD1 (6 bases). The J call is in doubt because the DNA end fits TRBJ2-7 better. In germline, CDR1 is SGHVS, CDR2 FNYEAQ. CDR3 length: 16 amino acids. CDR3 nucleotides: TGTGCCAGCAGCTTAGGAACGCAGGGGAGCTCCTACGAGCAGTACTTC. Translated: CASSLGTQGSSYEQYF.